This TCR beta chain was recorded in a study of blood T cell repertoires in COVID-19. Overall study: PBMCs, B-cell-depleted T cells, or T cells were the source of the cDNA or gDNA that made up the material.

The V and J ends lost 3 bases and 5 bases respectively, with 16 bases between them. This CDR3 has 15 residues. Germline CDR1 is MNHEY and CDR2 is SMNVEV (reference sequence). Measured with immunoSEQ multiplex PCR; TCRdb has only the in-frame clones, and not every one. Among fewer than 200,000 clones listed, over 80% were seen once. The genes are TRBV27 and TRBJ1-2; TRBD1 is a possible D gene (5 bases). The sequence was obtained from a woman between 65 and 79 years old with acute or convalescent COVID-19. Specimen: peripheral blood. The CDR3, as DNA: TGTGCCAGCAGTTTGACCAGGGATTCCCGTTATGGCTACACCTTC. It yields the protein CASSLTRDSRYGYTF.